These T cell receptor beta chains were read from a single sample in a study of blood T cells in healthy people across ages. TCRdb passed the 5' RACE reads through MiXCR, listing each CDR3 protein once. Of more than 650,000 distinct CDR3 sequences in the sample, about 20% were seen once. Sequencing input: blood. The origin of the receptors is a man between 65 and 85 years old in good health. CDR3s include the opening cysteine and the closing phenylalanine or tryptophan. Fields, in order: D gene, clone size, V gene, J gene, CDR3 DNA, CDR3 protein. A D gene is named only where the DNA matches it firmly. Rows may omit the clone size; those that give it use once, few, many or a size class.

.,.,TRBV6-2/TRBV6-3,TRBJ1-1,TGTGCCAGCAGTACGACACGGCTGAACACTGAAGCTTTCTTT,CASSTTRLNTEAFF
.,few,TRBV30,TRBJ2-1,TGTGCCTGGACCCAGAACAATGAGCAGTTCTTC,CAWTQNNEQFF
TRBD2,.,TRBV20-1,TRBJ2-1,TGCAGTGCTGCCAACCTCCTAGCGGGAGCTTCCTACAATGAGCAGTTCTTC,CSAANLLAGASYNEQFF
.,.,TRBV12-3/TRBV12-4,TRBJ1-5,TGTGCCAGCAGATGGACGGATTATCAGCCCCAGCATTTT,CASRWTDYQPQHF
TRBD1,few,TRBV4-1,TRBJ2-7,TGCGCCAGCAGCCAAGATGGGGACAGGGTCGGGGATTGGTACGAGCAGTACTTC,CASSQDGDRVGDWYEQYF
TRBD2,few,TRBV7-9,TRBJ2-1,TGTGCCAGCAGCTTAGAGCGGGGATATTACAATGAGCAGTTCTTC,CASSLERGYYNEQFF
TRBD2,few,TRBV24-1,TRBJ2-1,TGTGCCACCTCAGGGACTAGCGGGGTCTACAATGAGCAGTTCTTC,CATSGTSGVYNEQFF
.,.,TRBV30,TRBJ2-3,TGTGCCTGGAGTCAGGTAGGGGGGGGCACAGATACGCAGTATTTT,CAWSQVGGGTDTQYF
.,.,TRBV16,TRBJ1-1,TGTGCCAGCAGCCAAATGGCAGCTAATGAAGCTTTCTTT,CASSQMAANEAFF
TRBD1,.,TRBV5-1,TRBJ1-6,TGCGCCAGCAGGCCCCGGACAGGCGATAATTCACCCCTCCACTTT,CASRPRTGDNSPLHF
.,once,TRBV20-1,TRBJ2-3,TGCAGTGCCCGAAGGCGAGATAGTTGGGCAGATACGCAGTATTTT,CSARRRDSWADTQYF
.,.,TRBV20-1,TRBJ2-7,TGCAGCCCTATACGTGGTGTTAACTCCTACGAGCAGTACTTC,CSPIRGVNSYEQYF
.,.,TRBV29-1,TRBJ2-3,TGCAGCGTGAGGAGGTCTCAAGAGACCCAGTACTTT,CSVRRSQETQYF
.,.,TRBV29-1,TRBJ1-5,TGCAGCGTTGGGGCAGGGAGGCAGCCCCAGCATTTT,CSVGAGRQPQHF
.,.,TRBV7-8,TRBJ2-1,TGTGCCAGCAGCCAACACACGGAAGCCAGCGAGCAGTTCTTC,CASSQHTEASEQFF
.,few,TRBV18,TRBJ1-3,TGTGCCAGCTCACCGACGACGGTTGACACCATATATTTT,CASSPTTVDTIYF
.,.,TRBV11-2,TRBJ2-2,TGTGCCAGCAGCTTGTGGGAAGGGGCCGGGGAGCTGTTTTTT,CASSLWEGAGELFF
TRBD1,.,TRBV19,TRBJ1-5,TGTGCCAGTAGTAGTCAGGGGGAGAGTCAGCCCCAGCATTTT,CASSSQGESQPQHF